This record looks at one TCR beta chain sequence and its context. Its target is unknown. These data belong to a study of OX40 agonist ivuxolimab in advanced cancers. Study-wide results and caveats: Among some nonresponders, normalized T-cell clonal expansion was also low.

Germline V gene sequence: CDR1 SGHKS, CDR2 YYEKEE (reference sequence). Trimming left V 0 bases short and J 10 bases short, with 11 bases between. The CDR3 contains 13 residues. The repertoire was sequenced with immunoSEQ multiplex PCR; TCRdb's copy has only in-frame clones and lacks some. The table shows about 46,000 clones, with over 75% occurring only once. This receptor was obtained from an adult with an advanced solid tumor such as melanoma, head and neck, liver or kidney cancer. The sample was CD4+ or CD8+ T cells sorted from blood, taken in a trial of the OX40 agonist ivuxolimab. The chain has TRBV5-5 and TRBJ1-5; tentatively, D is TRBD1 (5 bases). The CDR3 loop reads CASSLAGTDPQHF. The CDR3 DNA follows: TGTGCCAGCAGCTTGGCCGGGACCGACCCCCAGCATTTT.